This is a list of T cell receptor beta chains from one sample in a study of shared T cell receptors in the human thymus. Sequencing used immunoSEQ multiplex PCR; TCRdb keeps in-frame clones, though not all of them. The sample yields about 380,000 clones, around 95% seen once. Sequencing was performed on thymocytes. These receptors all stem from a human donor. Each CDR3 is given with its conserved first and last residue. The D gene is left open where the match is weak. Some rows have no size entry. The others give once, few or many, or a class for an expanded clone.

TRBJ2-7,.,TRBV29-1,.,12,TGCAGCGTTGCAAGCCTGACAGGCGAGCAGTACTTC,CSVASLTGEQYF
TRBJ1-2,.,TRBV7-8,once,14,TGTGCCAGCAGCCAATTGGAACCTGTGCTGGGCTACACCTTC,CASSQLEPVLGYTF
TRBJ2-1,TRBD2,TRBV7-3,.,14,TGTGCCAGCAGCTCCACAAGGGAGGGGAATGAGCAGTTCTTC,CASSSTREGNEQFF
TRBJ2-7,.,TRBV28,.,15,TGTGCCAGCAGTAGGGGCCTTTCCCGACACTACGAGCAGTACTTC,CASSRGLSRHYEQYF
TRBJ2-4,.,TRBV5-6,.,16,TGTGCCAGCAGCATCGGCGGCAGCGAGGTCAAAAACATTCAGTACTTC,CASSIGGSEVKNIQYF
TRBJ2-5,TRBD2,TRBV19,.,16,TGTGCCAGTAGTATGAGTCTAGCGGGTTACGTTCAGACCCAGTACTTC,CASSMSLAGYVQTQYF
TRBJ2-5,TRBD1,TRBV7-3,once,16,TGTGCCAGCAGCAGGGACAGGGGGATATTCCAGGAGACCCAGTACTTC,CASSRDRGIFQETQYF
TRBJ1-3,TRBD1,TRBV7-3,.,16,TGTGCCAGCAGTTCAGGGGGGGCTAACTCTGGAAACACCATATATTTT,CASSSGGANSGNTIYF
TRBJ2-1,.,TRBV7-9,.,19,TGTGCCAGCAGCCAACAAGCCAGCTGGGACACTAGTATACACAATGAGCAGTTCTTC,CASSQQASWDTSIHNEQFF
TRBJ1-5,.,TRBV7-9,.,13,TGTGCCAGCAGCTTGGGGAAGTATCAGCCCCAGCATTTT,CASSLGKYQPQHF
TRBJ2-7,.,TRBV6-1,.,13,TGTGCCAGCAGCCGACAGGTTTCCTACGAGCAGTACTTC,CASSRQVSYEQYF
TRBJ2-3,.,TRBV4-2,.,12,TGTGCCAGCAGCCAAAAAAGCTACACGCAGTATTTT,CASSQKSYTQYF
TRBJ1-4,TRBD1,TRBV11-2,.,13,TGTGCCAGCAGCCTCTACAGGGGTGAAAAACTGTTTTTT,CASSLYRGEKLFF
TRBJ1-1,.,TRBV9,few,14,TGTGCCAGCAGCGTACCGGGAGGGAACGGTGAAGCTTTCTTT,CASSVPGGNGEAFF
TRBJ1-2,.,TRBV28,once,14,TGTGCCAGCAGATCAAAGACAGTCGGGTATGGCTACACCTTC,CASRSKTVGYGYTF
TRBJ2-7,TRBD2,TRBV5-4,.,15,TGTGCCAGCAGCTTGAGGGCGGGAGGAAGGTACGAGCAGTACTTC,CASSLRAGGRYEQYF
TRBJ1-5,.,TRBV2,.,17,TGTGCCAGCAGTGAAGCGCCAGGAGGAATTTTTAATCAGCCCCAGCATTTT,CASSEAPGGIFNQPQHF
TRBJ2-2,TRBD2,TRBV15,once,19,TGTGCCACCAGCAGAGACCGGAGGCGGGAGGGACCGAACACCGGGGAGCTGTTTTTT,CATSRDRRREGPNTGELFF
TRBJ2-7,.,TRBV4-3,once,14,TGCGCCAGCAGCCAACGGTCCTGGGGGGACGAGCAGTACTTC,CASSQRSWGDEQYF
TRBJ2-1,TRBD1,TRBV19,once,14,TGTGCCAGTAGTTGGGACAGGGGAGGAAATGAGCAGTTCTTC,CASSWDRGGNEQFF
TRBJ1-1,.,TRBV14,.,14,TGTGCCAGCAGCCCAGATCACAGGAACACTGAAGCTTTCTTT,CASSPDHRNTEAFF
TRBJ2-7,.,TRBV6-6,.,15,TGTGCCAGCAGTTACTCTCCCGGGAGCTCCTACGAGCAGTACTTC,CASSYSPGSSYEQYF
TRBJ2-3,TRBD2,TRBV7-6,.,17,TGTGCCAGCAGCTCCCGTGAGCCGGGACTAGCGGTCGATACGCAGTATTTT,CASSSREPGLAVDTQYF
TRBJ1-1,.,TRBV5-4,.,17,TGTGCCAGCAGCAAATACGGATCCGGGAGCCCTGGCACTGAAGCTTTCTTT,CASSKYGSGSPGTEAFF
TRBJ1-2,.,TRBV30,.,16,TGTGCCTGGAGTGTAAGTGGTCAGGGAAGCAACTATGGCTACACCTTC,CAWSVSGQGSNYGYTF
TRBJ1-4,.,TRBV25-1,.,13,TGTGCCAGCACTGGGCAGGGAGATGAAAAACTGTTTTTT,CASTGQGDEKLFF
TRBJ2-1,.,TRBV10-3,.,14,TGTGCCATCAGTGGGGGACGGAGAAACAATGAGCAGTTCTTC,CAISGGRRNNEQFF
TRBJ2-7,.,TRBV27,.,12,TGTGCCAGCAGGGGACCACGATACGAGCAGTACTTC,CASRGPRYEQYF
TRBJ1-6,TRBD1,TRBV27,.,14,TGTGCCACCTTCCCCGACAGGGTTAATTCACCCCTCCACTTT,CATFPDRVNSPLHF
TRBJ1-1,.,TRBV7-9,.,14,TGTGCCAGCAGCTCCGAGCCCGCTTCGGTGGAAGCTTTCTTT,CASSSEPASVEAFF
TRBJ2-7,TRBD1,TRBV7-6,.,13,TGTGCCAGCAGCCGGGACAGGGGAGACGAGCAGTACTTC,CASSRDRGDEQYF
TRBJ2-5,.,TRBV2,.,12,TGTGCCAGCGGGACGGCCAACGGGGCCCAGTACTTC,CASGTANGAQYF
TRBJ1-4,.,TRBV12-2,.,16,.,CASRFAGGTSHEKLFF
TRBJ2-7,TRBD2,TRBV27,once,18,TGTGCCAGCACGGGATGGCGGGAGGGCCGGGTGGAAGACTACGAGCAGTACTTC,CASTGWREGRVEDYEQYF
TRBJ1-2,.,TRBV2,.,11,TGTGCCAGCAGGAAGGGCAATGGCTACACCTTC,CASRKGNGYTF
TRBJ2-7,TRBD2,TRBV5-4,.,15,TGTGCCAGCAGCCCGACTAGCGGGGGAATCTACGAGCAGTACTTC,CASSPTSGGIYEQYF
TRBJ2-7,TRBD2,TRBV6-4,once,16,TGTGCCAGCAGTCCCGGGGGGGGAGAAAGGAGTAACGAGCAGTACTTC,CASSPGGGERSNEQYF
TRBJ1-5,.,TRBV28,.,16,TGTGCCAGCAGCGCCCCGGACAGAGTTCTCAATCAGCCCCAGCATTTT,CASSAPDRVLNQPQHF
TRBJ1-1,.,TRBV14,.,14,TGTGCCAGCAGCCAAGAGGGGGCGACGCTTAAGCTGGGTTTT,CASSQEGATLKLGF
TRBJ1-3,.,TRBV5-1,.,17,TGCGCCAGCAGCTTGGTGGCCCCCGGACGCTCTGGAAACACCATATATTTT,CASSLVAPGRSGNTIYF